Listed below are T cell receptor beta chains from one sample, sequenced in a study of blood T cell repertoires in COVID-19. TCRdb's copy holds only in-frame clones and misses some; the assay was immunoSEQ multiplex PCR. The sample lists over 150,000 clones, approximately 85% occurring once. Sequences were obtained from peripheral blood. The receptors were sampled from a man older than 75 with COVID-19, enrolled during active disease. Each CDR3 is given without its conserved first and last residue. Each record gives: clone size, V gene, CDR3 protein. The size entry is marked missing in some rows and otherwise reads once, few, many or a size class.

>NA|TRBV9
ASSFNRGYGYT
>few|TRBV27
ASSRIRQGYNQPQH
>NA|TRBV9
ASSPSPLRGTGSPLH
>NA|TRBV5-1
ASSQQGASSSPLH
>NA|TRBV9
ASSVTSGGGEQF
>NA|TRBV5-1
ASSLGQGRTYEQY
>NA|TRBV7-9
ASSSQGDSLPY
>NA|TRBV7-8
ASSLGRVMNTEAF
>NA|TRBV7-2
ASSSQGKGTEAF
>NA|TRBV5-1
ASSLGGYEQY
>NA|TRBV11-2
ASSAPDRGRAGANVLT
>NA|TRBV6-1
ASSDSGGPDTQY
>once|TRBV4-1
ASSQGPLNEKLF
>NA|TRBV4-3
ASSQGGGWNYGYT
>once|TRBV28
ASSPGGGYGYT
>NA|TRBV28
ASSLVGGFYEQY
>NA|TRBV19
ASSSGANRGEAF
>NA|TRBV12-3/TRBV12-4
ASRPRGGGELF
>NA|TRBV4-2
ASSQERQGPNTEAF
>NA|TRBV7-6
ASSPVGSGNTIY
>once|TRBV5-1
ASSPRTGGYGYT
>NA|TRBV9
ASSVGGTGNEKLF
>once|TRBV5-1
ASSLERAGADEQF
>NA|TRBV25-1
ASSIGAALNTEAF
>NA|TRBV5-1
ASSLVIWGLRGSPLH
>NA|TRBV6-1
ASSETRSEAF
>NA|TRBV19
ASSVSTGTGQF
>NA|TRBV10-3
AITPSGGRGDTQY
>NA|TRBV7-8
ASSLAGQTGLF
>NA|TRBV7-9
ASSLEPWTVNEKLF
>NA|TRBV5-1
ASSLSGGQYEQY
>few|TRBV7-9
ASSPDRENSPLH
>once|TRBV5-4
ASRDRDRGNSPLH
>few|TRBV5-1
ASSLAAASGNTIY
>NA|TRBV11-2
ASRADRGHTQY
>NA|TRBV6-2/TRBV6-3
ASSYARGHQLETQY
>NA|TRBV3-1/TRBV3-2
ASSPGRGTEAF
>few|TRBV5-5
ASSWTGTGTTEAF
>NA|TRBV11-1
ASSLDRGNEQF
>NA|TRBV4-3
ASSQDPASGNIQY
>NA|TRBV6-5
ASTAGAREAF
>once|TRBV18
ASSPLGTGDTEAF
>once|TRBV27
ASSDPGLAPNEQF
>once|TRBV4-2
ASSQDTGQNTEAF
>NA|TRBV6-1
ASSDFDRGGETQY
>NA|TRBV5-8
ASSLAKVWRETQY
>NA|TRBV5-6
ASSYDKNTEAF
>NA|TRBV6-6
ASRKTGGDDYGYT
>NA|TRBV14
ASSPDRGLRQETQY
>NA|TRBV9
ASSVGTGGDTEAF
>NA|TRBV5-1
ASSSEVLAGRGELF
>NA|TRBV7-2
ASSLTGGYNTQY
>NA|TRBV14
ASSQARGVKNTEAF